The T cell receptor beta chain described here comes from a study of shared clonotypes between healthy human individuals. This clone has only one observation. Other DNA sequences in the sample encode the same CDR3. This table comes from immunoSEQ multiplex PCR, and its TCRdb copy is limited to in-frame clones, with some not included. The sample shows millions of clones, more than 80% of them seen only once. The V gene end was trimmed by 5 bases and the J gene end by 4 bases; junction bases not matched to a gene: 6. CDR1 and CDR2 (germline): SGHAT, FQNNGV. The CDR3 has 14 amino acids. Free of recent acute infections or vaccinations, the donors were healthy HIV-negative adults.

This TCR was sampled from a man younger than 35 in good health. Material for sequencing was naive CD4+ T cells sorted from blood. Sample subset: CD45RA+ positively selected. The V and J genes are TRBV11-2 and TRBJ2-5, with 8 bases matching TRBD2. The CDR3 DNA follows: TGTGCCAGCAGCCTAGCGGGTGGACTAGAGACCCAGTACTTC. As protein: CASSLAGGLETQYF.